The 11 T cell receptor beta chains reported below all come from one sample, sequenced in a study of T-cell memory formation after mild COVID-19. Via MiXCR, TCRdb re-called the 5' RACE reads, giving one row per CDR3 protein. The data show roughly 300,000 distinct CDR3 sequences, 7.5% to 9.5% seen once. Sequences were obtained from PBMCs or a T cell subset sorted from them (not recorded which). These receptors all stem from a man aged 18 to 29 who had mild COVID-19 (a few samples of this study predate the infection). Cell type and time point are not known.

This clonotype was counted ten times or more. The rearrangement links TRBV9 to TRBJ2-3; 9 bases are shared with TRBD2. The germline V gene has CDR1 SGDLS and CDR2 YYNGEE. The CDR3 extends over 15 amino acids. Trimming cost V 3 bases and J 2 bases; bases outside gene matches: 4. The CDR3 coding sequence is TGTGCCAGCAGCGAGAGCGGGGGGTACACAGATACGCAGTATTTT. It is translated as CASSESGGYTDTQYF.

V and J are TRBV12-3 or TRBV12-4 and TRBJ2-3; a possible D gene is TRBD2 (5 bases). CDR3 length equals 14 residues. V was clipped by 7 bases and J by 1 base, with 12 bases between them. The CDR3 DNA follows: TGTGCCAGCACTCTTAGTAGCGGCACAGATACGCAGTATTTT. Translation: CASTLSSGTDTQYF.

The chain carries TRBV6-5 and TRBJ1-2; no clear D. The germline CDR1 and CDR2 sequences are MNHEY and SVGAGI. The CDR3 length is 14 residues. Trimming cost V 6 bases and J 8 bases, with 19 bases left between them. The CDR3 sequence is CASSDGFRTGGYTF. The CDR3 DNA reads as TGTGCCAGCAGCGATGGGTTCAGAACGGGGGGCTACACCTTC.

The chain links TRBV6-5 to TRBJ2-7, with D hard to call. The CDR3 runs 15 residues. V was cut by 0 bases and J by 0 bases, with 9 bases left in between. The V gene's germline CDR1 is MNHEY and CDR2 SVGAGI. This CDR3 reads CASSYSTAASYEQYF. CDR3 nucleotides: TGTGCCAGCAGTTACTCGACGGCAGCCTCCTACGAGCAGTACTTC.

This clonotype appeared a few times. CDR3 loop: CASSSQGAGRSYEQYF. The CDR3 coding sequence is TGTGCCAGCAGTTCACAGGGGGCTGGTAGATCCTACGAGCAGTACTTC. The genes are TRBV6-5 and TRBJ2-7, with TRBD1 identical over 9 bases. CDR3 length: 16 amino acids. Germline V lookup: CDR1 MNHEY, CDR2 SVGAGI. Trimming cost V 4 bases and J 1 base; bases outside gene matches: 8.

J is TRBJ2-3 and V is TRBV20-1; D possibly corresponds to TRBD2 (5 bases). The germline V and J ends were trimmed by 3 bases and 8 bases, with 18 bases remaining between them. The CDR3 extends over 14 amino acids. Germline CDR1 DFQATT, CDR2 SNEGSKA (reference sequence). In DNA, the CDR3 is TGCAGTGCTAGTTGGCTAGAGGGTTTGGGTACGCAGTATTTT. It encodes CSASWLEGLGTQYF.

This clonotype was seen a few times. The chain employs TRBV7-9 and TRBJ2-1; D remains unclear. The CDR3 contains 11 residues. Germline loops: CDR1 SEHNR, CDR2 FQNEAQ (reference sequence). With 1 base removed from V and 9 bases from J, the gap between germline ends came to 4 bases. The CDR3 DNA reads TGTGCCAGCAGCTTAGGACCTGAGCAGTTCTTC. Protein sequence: CASSLGPEQFF.

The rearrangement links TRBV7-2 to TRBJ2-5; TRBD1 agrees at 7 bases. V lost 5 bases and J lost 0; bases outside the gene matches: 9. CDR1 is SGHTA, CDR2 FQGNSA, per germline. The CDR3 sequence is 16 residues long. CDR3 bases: TGTGCCAGCAGCCGCTCCGAGACAGGGTACCAAGAGACCCAGTACTTC. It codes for CASSRSETGYQETQYF.

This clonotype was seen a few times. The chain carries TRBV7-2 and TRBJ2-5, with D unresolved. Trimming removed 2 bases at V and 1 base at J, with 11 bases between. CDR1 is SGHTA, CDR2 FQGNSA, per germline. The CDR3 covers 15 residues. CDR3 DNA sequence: TGTGCCAGCAGCTTAATGGATTTGTTCCAAGAGACCCAGTACTTC. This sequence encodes CASSLMDLFQETQYF.

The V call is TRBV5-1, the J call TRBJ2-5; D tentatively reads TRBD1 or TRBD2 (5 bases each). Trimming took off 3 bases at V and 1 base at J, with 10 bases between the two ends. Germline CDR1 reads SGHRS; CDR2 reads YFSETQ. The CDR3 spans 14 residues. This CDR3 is CASSWSGTQETQYF. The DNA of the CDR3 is TGCGCCAGCAGCTGGTCTGGGACCCAAGAGACCCAGTACTTC.

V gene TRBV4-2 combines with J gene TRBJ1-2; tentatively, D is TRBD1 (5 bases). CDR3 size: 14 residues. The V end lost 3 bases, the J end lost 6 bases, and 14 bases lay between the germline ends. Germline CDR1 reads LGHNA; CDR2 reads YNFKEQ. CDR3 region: CASSQRGPSDGYTF. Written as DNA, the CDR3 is TGTGCCAGCAGCCAGAGGGGTCCCTCGGATGGCTACACCTTC.